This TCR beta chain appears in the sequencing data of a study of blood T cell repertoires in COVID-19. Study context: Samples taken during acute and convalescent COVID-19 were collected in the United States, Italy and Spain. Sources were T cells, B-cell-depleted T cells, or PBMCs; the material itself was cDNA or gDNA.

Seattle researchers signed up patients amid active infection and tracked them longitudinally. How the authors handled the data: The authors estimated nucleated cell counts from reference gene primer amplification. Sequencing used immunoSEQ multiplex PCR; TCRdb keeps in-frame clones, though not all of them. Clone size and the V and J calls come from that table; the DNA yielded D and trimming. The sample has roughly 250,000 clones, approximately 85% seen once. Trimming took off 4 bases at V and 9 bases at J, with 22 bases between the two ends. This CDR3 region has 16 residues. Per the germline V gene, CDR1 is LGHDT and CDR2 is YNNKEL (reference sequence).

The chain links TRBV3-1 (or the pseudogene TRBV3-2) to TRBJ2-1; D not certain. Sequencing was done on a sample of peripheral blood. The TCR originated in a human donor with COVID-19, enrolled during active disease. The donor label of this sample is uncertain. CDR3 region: CASSPLSLVRRSEQFF. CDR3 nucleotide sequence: TGTGCCAGCAGCCCCCTGAGCCTAGTAAGAAGGAGTGAGCAGTTCTTC.